This T cell receptor (beta chain) emerged from a study of T-cell reconstitution after alpha-beta-depleted transplantation in children. CDR1 and CDR2 (germline): KGHDR, SFDVKD. V lost 7 bases, J lost 4 bases, and 3 bases stayed unmatched. This CDR3 is built from 14 residues. This clonotype was detected ten times or more. The antigen is not known. General observations from the study: T-cell counts and diversity at one year following transplant were attributed mainly to newly produced T cells. Diversity of TCRbeta at day 60 was high in some patients, arising from surviving recipient T cells and thymic progenitors. After transplant, at about two months, alpha-beta T cells were reportedly derived from several hundred expanded graft clones.

A library of TCRbeta sequences, prepared with unique molecular identifiers, was generated. A single record per CDR3 protein comes from TCRdb applying MiXCR to the PCR reads. This sample has around 270,000 distinct CDR3 sequences, with roughly a tenth found just once. Sample: PBMCs, taken before TCRalphabeta/CD19-depleted stem cell transplant. The sequence derives from a boy less than two years old with acute myeloid leukemia, due to receive a stem cell transplant. This rearrangement joins TRBV24-1 to TRBJ2-1, with 10 bases lining up with TRBD1. The CDR3 nucleotides read TGTGCCACCAGGGGGACAGGGGAATACAATGAGCAGTTCTTC. This sequence encodes CATRGTGEYNEQFF.